Included here is one T cell receptor (beta chain) sequence, with context. The data derive from a study of blood T cell repertoires in COVID-19. Background on the study: Material from acute and convalescent COVID-19 was sourced from the United States, Italy and Spain. From T cells, B-cell-depleted T cells, or PBMCs came the material, which was cDNA or gDNA.

The age range of participants was about 18 to 90 years, with residence in about 25 US areas. V shed 0 bases and J shed 0 bases, with 5 bases lying between them. In germline, CDR1 is GTSNPN, CDR2 SVGIG (reference sequence). The CDR3 runs to 13 residues. Source study methods: Reference gene primer amplification in the assay estimated nucleated cell counts. Repertoires were generated with immunoSEQ multiplex PCR, while TCRdb's copy carries only in-frame clones and drops some. The V and J calls and clone size come from that table; D and trimming were worked out from the DNA. The sample lists a few hundred thousand clones; about 91% were seen once.

This rearrangement joins TRBV30 to TRBJ1-1; no clear D. The sequence came from a young woman who had recovered from COVID-19. The source material was PBMCs or T cells enriched from blood (not recorded which). The CDR3, as DNA: TGTGCCTGGAGTGTGTCAGTGAACACTGAAGCTTTCTTT. Amino acid sequence: CAWSVSVNTEAFF.